Described below is a single TCR beta chain sequence and its context. Its antigen is as yet unknown. The ends were cut back, 5 bases at V and 6 bases at J, with 19 bases in the middle. Germline loops: CDR1 SGHTA, CDR2 FQGNSA. The CDR3 contains 16 residues. The lymph nodes were axillary draining lymph nodes from breast cancer patients. TCRdb passed the multiplex PCR reads through MiXCR, listing each CDR3 protein once. The table lists some 150,000 distinct CDR3 sequences, about 34% of them singletons, with about 4.1% in the top ten. The data derive from a study of breast tumors, draining lymph nodes, adjacent tissues. Study-level results: Compared with lymph nodes, tumors were less diverse; compared with nontumor tissue, more. Compared with basal-like, luminal-like tumors shared significantly more repertoire with nontumor tissue.

The specimen was axillary lymph node tissue. The chain links TRBV7-2 to TRBJ2-2; possible D gene TRBD1, 6 bases. This clonotype originated in a female donor with breast cancer. Some clones in this sample may be carry-over from other donors' samples. The CDR3 DNA follows: TGTGCCAGCAGCAAAAAAACCCAGACAGGTCCCGGGGAGCTGTTTTTT. Translation gives CASSKKTQTGPGELFF.